This is a list of T cell receptor beta chains from one sample in a study of technical replicates of blood from a handful of donors. The repertoire was sequenced with immunoSEQ multiplex PCR; TCRdb's copy has only in-frame clones and lacks some. The sample consists of about 17,000 clones, roughly four fifths of them appearing once. Sequenced: PBMCs. The receptors were sampled from a human donor in good health. Some clones in this sample may be carry-over from other donors' samples. Each CDR3 is given with its conserved first and last residue. The size of a clone is reported for some rows only, either as once, few or many, or as a class for expanded clones.

>TRBJ2-3|NA|TRBV9
CASSVAARTDTQYF
>TRBJ2-7|NA|TRBV5-1
CASSSKIATREQYF
>TRBJ2-7|NA|TRBV2
CASSGVGDKDSYEQYF
>TRBJ2-7|NA|TRBV11-1
CASSDRYEQYF
>TRBJ1-5|NA|TRBV5-1
CASSLTGAENQPQHF
>TRBJ1-5|NA|TRBV6-5
CASSSDSQRYQPQHF
>TRBJ2-3|NA|TRBV6-5
CASSYSTSGSFGTQYF
>TRBJ1-4|once|TRBV10-2
CASSARGQLNEKLFF
>TRBJ1-1|NA|TRBV29-1
CSVVFPGRWVSTEAFF
>TRBJ2-5|NA|TRBV2
CASSWGQGTQETQYF
>TRBJ2-3|NA|TRBV5-4
CASSLETRGGGSDTQYF
>TRBJ2-1|NA|TRBV7-6
CASSLLGGEQFF
>TRBJ1-4|NA|TRBV27
CASSMTGPSGEKLFF
>TRBJ2-3|NA|TRBV14
CASSLGLAGGSDTQYF
>TRBJ2-7|NA|TRBV6-5
CASSYSGAGQLYEQYF
>TRBJ1-5|NA|TRBV30
CAWGPLGVSGNQPQHF
>TRBJ2-3|NA|TRBV7-6
CASSLLATSTDTQYF
>TRBJ1-4|NA|TRBV7-6
CASSLSGRSEKLFF
>TRBJ2-2|NA|TRBV6-1
CASSLGADRGELFF
>TRBJ2-2|NA|TRBV27
CASRGTSATGELFF
>TRBJ2-2|NA|TRBV5-1
CASSYLGLYTGELFF
>TRBJ2-1|NA|TRBV27
CASRLAVHNEQFF
>TRBJ1-1|once|TRBV10-3
CAISETGQLTEAFF
>TRBJ2-1|NA|TRBV7-9
CASSQAGQRYNEQFF
>TRBJ1-3|NA|TRBV30
CAWTPDSTLYRNTIYF
>TRBJ2-5|once|TRBV14
CASSRPHGTSGVETQYF
>TRBJ2-1|NA|TRBV6-5
CASSYGTPPFNEQFF
>TRBJ2-7|NA|TRBV6-1
CASTEDKGRLEQYF
>TRBJ1-1|NA|TRBV7-9
CASSLRQGASSHTEAFF
>TRBJ2-7|few|TRBV18
CASSPALGQGSYEQYF
>TRBJ1-2|NA|TRBV6-4
CANGEPFGIVYTF
>TRBJ1-1|NA|TRBV18
CASSPPDRSADTEAFF
>TRBJ1-2|NA|TRBV6-1
CASSEGKGNRDGYTF
>TRBJ2-3|NA|TRBV27
CASSFLAYAGVGTDTQYF
>TRBJ1-5|few|TRBV19
CASSRGPNQPQHF
>TRBJ2-7|NA|TRBV5-6
CASSRTGIHEQYF
>TRBJ2-1|few|TRBV5-8
CASSLYSTSTWFF
>TRBJ2-6|once|TRBV5-1
CASSRGTVDSGANVLTF
>TRBJ1-2|NA|TRBV5-5
CASSYQGDGYTF
>TRBJ2-2|NA|TRBV7-9
CASSFASGRIGGELFF
>TRBJ2-1|NA|TRBV5-1
CASSLLTSGYEQFF
>TRBJ2-3|NA|TRBV18
CASSPQLLSGRALDTDTQYF
>NA|NA|TRBV6-1
CASSAAGTGRDEQYF
>TRBJ2-3|NA|TRBV6-1
CASSPGTGVSDTQYF
>TRBJ2-7|NA|TRBV5-1
CASSPGQGSYEQYF
>TRBJ2-6|few|TRBV18
CASSPYGQGGAGANVLTF